Listed here are 8 T cell receptor beta chains from one sample, sequenced in a study of shared clonotypes between healthy human individuals. Only in-frame clones appear in the TCRdb table, and some are missing; sequencing was by immunoSEQ multiplex PCR. This table has 2 million to 3 million clones, 80% to 95% appearing once. Sequenced sample: naive CD4+ T cells from PBMCs. Subset specified: CD45RA+ positively selected. Receptors were obtained from a man between 18 and 35 years old in good health. Some clones in this sample may be carry-over from other donors' samples.

This chain joins TRBV4-3 and TRBJ2-5; TRBD1 is a possible D gene (5 bases). This CDR3 has 16 residues. Germline CDR1 LGHNA, CDR2 YSLEER. V dropped 0 bases and J dropped 5 bases, with 16 bases sitting between them. CDR3 in amino acids: CASSQETGRVGETQYF. In nucleotides, the CDR3 is TGCGCCAGCAGCCAAGAAACCGGCAGGGTGGGGGAGACCCAGTACTTC.

V gene TRBV21-1 combines with J gene TRBJ2-3. TRBV21-1 is marked as a pseudogene. The CDR3 is 12 residues long. The CDR3 is CASSKIGNTQYF. The DNA for the CDR3 is TGTGCCAGCAGCAAAATAGGGAATACGCAGTATTTT.

The chain joins TRBV15 to TRBJ2-1; D is ambiguous. Germline CDR1 reads LNHNV; CDR2 reads YYDKDF (reference sequence). The CDR3 consists of 14 residues. V was cut by 0 bases and J by 10 bases, with 13 bases left in between. DNA of the CDR3: TGTGCCACCAGCAGAGATCCATACGTGGGGGAGCAGTTCTTC. Its translation: CATSRDPYVGEQFF.

This chain uses TRBV25-1 with TRBJ2-7; TRBD1 agrees at 8 bases. Germline V CDR1 and CDR2: MGHDK, SYGVNS. V lost 7 bases, J lost 6 bases, and 5 bases stayed unmatched. The CDR3 extends over 12 amino acids. The CDR3 DNA is TGTGCCAGCAAGGGACAGGTGGGCGAGCAGTACTTC. Its protein is CASKGQVGEQYF.

CDR3 in amino acids: CASSLGQGVTETQYF. The CDR3 DNA reads TGTGCCAGCAGCTTAGGGCAGGGGGTGACGGAGACCCAGTACTTC. The V gene is TRBV11-1, the J gene TRBJ2-5; 7 bases map to TRBD1. Germline V gene lookup returns CDR1 SGHAT and CDR2 FQDESV (reference sequence). The CDR3 loop spans 15 amino acids. After removal of 1 base from V and 5 bases from J, the junction contained 7 bases not matched to a gene. Filled out from reference TRBV11-1 and TRBJ2-5, the complete variable domain reads EAEVAQSPRYKITEKSQAVAFWCDPISGHATLYWYRQILGQGPELLVQFQDESVVDDSQLPKDRFSAERLKGVDSTLKIQPAELGDSAMYLCASSLGQGVTETQYFGPGTRLLVL.

V gene TRBV25-1 combines with J gene TRBJ2-2; D remains unclear. With 6 bases removed from V and 1 base from J, the gap between germline ends came to 12 bases. The CDR3 loop spans 15 amino acids. Looked up from germline, CDR1 is MGHDK and CDR2 is SYGVNS. In DNA, the CDR3 is TGTGCCAGCAGCAACCGGGCTCTGAACACCGGGGAGCTGTTTTTT. It is translated as CASSNRALNTGELFF. Full variable domain (outside the CDR3, taken from reference TRBV25-1 and TRBJ2-2): EADIYQTPRYLVIGTGKKITLECSQTMGHDKMYWYQQDPGMELHLIHYSYGVNSTEKGDLSSESTVSRIRTEHFPLTLESARPSHTSQYLCASSNRALNTGELFFGEGSRLTVL.

This clone is a singleton in its sample. The chain links TRBV6-1 to TRBJ1-2; 7 nucleotides align to TRBD1. V gave up 2 bases and J gave up 8 bases; unmatched junction bases: 17. This CDR3 region has 17 residues. Germline CDR1 is MNHNS and CDR2 is SASEGT. The CDR3 DNA follows: TGTGCCAGCAGTGAATGGAGCGGAGGGGGCCTGAGATTCGGCTACACCTTC. Its protein product is CASSEWSGGGLRFGYTF.

The gene calls are TRBV5-5 and TRBJ1-2, with a tentative D call TRBD1 (5 bases). The CDR3 is made up of 14 amino acids. Trimming removed 4 bases from V and 4 bases from J, with 14 bases in between. Per the germline V gene, CDR1 is SGHKS and CDR2 is YYEKEE (reference sequence). Here the CDR3 DNA reads TGTGCCAGCAGCCCCGCAACCGGGGCCTATGGCTACACCTTC. Its translation: CASSPATGAYGYTF.